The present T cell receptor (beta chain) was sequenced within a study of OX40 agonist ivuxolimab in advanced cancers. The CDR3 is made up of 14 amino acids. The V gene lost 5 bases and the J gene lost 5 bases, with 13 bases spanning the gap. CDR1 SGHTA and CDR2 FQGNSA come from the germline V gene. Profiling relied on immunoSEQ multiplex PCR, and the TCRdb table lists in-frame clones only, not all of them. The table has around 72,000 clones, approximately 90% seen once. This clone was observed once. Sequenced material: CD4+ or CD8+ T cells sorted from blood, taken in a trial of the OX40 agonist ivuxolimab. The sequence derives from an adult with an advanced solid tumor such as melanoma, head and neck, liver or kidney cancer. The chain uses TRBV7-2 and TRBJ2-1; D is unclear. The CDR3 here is CASSPWAKHNEQFF. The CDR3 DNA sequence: TGTGCCAGCAGCCCCTGGGCCAAACACAATGAGCAGTTCTTC. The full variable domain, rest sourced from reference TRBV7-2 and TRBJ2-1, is GAGVSQSPSNKVTEKGKDVELRCDPISGHTALYWYRQSLGQGLEFLIYFQGNSAPDKSGLPSDRFSAERTGGSVSTLTIQRTQQEDSAVYLCASSPWAKHNEQFFGPGTRLTVL.